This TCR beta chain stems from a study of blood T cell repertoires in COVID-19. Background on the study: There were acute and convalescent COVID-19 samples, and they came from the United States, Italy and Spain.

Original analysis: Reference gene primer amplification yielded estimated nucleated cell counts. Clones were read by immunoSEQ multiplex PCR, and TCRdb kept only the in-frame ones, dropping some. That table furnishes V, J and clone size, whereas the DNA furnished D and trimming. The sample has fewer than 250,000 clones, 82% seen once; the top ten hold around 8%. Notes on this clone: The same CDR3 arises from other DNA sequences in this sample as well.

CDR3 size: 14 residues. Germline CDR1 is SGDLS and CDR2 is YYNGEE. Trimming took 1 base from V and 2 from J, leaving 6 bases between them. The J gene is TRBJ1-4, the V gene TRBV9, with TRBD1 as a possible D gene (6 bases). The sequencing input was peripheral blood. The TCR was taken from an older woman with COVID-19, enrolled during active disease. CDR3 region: CASSVQGTNEKLFF. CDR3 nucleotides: TGTGCCAGCAGCGTACAGGGGACTAATGAAAAACTGTTTTTT.